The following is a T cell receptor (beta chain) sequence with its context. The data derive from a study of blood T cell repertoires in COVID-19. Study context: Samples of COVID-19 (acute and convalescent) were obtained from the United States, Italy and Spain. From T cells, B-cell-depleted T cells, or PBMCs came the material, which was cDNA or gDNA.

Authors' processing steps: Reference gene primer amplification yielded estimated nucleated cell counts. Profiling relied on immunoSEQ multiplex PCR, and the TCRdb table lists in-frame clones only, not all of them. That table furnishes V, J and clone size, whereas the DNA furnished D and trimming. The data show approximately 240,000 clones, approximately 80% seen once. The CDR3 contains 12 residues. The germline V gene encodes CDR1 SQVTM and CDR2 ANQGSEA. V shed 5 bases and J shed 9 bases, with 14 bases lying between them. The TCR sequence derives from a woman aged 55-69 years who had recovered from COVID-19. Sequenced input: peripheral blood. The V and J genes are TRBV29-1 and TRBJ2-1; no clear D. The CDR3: CSVPPRLGEQFF. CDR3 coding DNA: TGCAGCGTTCCCCCGAGGTTGGGTGAGCAGTTCTTC.